The TCR beta chain described here comes from a study of blood T cell repertoires in COVID-19. Overall study: Specimens from acute and convalescent COVID-19 originated in the United States, Italy and Spain. PBMCs, B-cell-depleted T cells, or T cells provided the cDNA or gDNA that made up the material.

As handled by the study authors: Researchers report that nucleated cell counts were estimated from reference gene primer amplification. Sequencing used immunoSEQ multiplex PCR; TCRdb keeps in-frame clones, though not all of them. V, J and clone size are those of that table, while D and trimming were read from the DNA. The table shows 90,000 to 120,000 clones, with more than 75% occurring only once. CDR1 LGHDT and CDR2 YNNKEL come from the germline V gene (reference sequence). CDR3 length: 15 amino acids. Losses at the gene ends were 6 bases for V and 4 bases for J; bases not matched to a gene: 8. The sequenced sample was peripheral blood. This receptor was identified in a human donor in a cohort sampled during active COVID-19. This rearrangement joins TRBV3-1 (or the pseudogene TRBV3-2) to TRBJ2-1; 8 positions match TRBD2. CDR3 nucleotides: TGTGCCAGCAGTCCAAGCGGGGGCTTATACAATGAGCAGTTCTTC. This encodes CASSPSGGLYNEQFF.